This T cell receptor beta chain was recovered during a study of blood T cell repertoires in COVID-19. In the study overall: Acute-phase and convalescent COVID-19 samples originated in the United States, Italy and Spain. Nucleic acid was either cDNA or gDNA, and it came from T cells, B-cell-depleted T cells, or PBMCs.

Measured with immunoSEQ multiplex PCR; TCRdb has only the in-frame clones, and not every one. This sample has around 180,000 clones, with 74% found just once. V was trimmed by 3 bases and J by 4 bases, leaving 13 bases between them. CDR1 and CDR2 from the germline V gene are DFQATT and SNEGSKA (reference sequence). The CDR3 is made up of 14 amino acids. The receptor was derived from a woman of 80 years or more with acute or convalescent COVID-19. The specimen was peripheral blood. This chain links TRBV20-1 with TRBJ1-5, with D unclear. CDR3 loop: CSASGRRGNQPQHF. The DNA for the CDR3 is TGCAGTGCTAGTGGCAGGCGGGGAAATCAGCCCCAGCATTTT.